The 32 T cell receptor beta chains given below trace back to one sample, sequenced in a study of shared clonotypes between healthy human individuals. TCRdb's copy holds only in-frame clones and misses some; the assay was immunoSEQ multiplex PCR. The profile shows about 2.3 million clones, just over 90% of them singletons. The specimen sequenced was naive CD4+ T cells from PBMCs. Noted subset: CD45RA+ positively selected. The receptors originated from a man aged 18 to 30 in good health. Some clones in this sample may be carry-over from other donors' samples.

The chain uses TRBV6-1 and TRBJ1-1; D is uncertain. This CDR3 spans 12 amino acids. Germline V CDR1 and CDR2: MNHNS, SASEGT. Deletions cut 3 bases from V and 9 bases from J, with 11 bases between. The CDR3 sequence: CASSEVRGKAFF. As DNA, the CDR3 is TGTGCCAGCAGTGAGGTGAGAGGGAAAGCTTTCTTT.

The genes are TRBV25-1 and TRBJ2-2, with no clear D. Germline V gene data show CDR1 as MGHDK and CDR2 as SYGVNS. The CDR3 is 13 residues long. V was trimmed by 5 bases and J by 4 bases, leaving 8 bases between them. DNA for the CDR3: TGTGCCAGCAGTCTAAAGTTCACCGGGGAGCTGTTTTTT. Translated: CASSLKFTGELFF. The variable domain in full, completed from reference TRBV25-1 and TRBJ2-2, reads EADIYQTPRYLVIGTGKKITLECSQTMGHDKMYWYQQDPGMELHLIHYSYGVNSTEKGDLSSESTVSRIRTEHFPLTLESARPSHTSQYLCASSLKFTGELFFGEGSRLTVL.

The J gene is TRBJ2-7, the V gene TRBV27, with D possibly being TRBD1 (5 bases). The germline gives CDR1 MNHEY, CDR2 SMNVEV (reference sequence). V gave up 1 base and J gave up 6 bases, with 10 bases separating them. This CDR3 spans 13 amino acids. As DNA, the CDR3 is TGTGCCAGCAGTTTATTGGCAGGGATCGAGCAGTACTTC. Translating gives CASSLLAGIEQYF.

The chain carries TRBV7-2 and TRBJ2-1; weak D call: TRBD1 (6 bases). CDR1 and CDR2 (germline): SGHTA, FQGNSA. The CDR3 covers 13 residues. V was shortened by 4 bases and J by 7 bases, with 11 bases between the two germline ends. CDR3 nucleotide sequence: TGTGCCAGCAGCTCACAGGGTCGGAATGAGCAGTTCTTC. Amino acid sequence: CASSSQGRNEQFF.

The V call is TRBV11-3, the J call TRBJ2-7; weak D call: TRBD2 (5 bases). The V gene lost 5 bases and the J gene lost 3 bases, with 14 bases spanning the gap. The CDR3 totals 14 residues. Germline loops: CDR1 SGHNT, CDR2 YENEEA. In DNA, the CDR3 is TGTGCCAGCAGCCCCTCCGGGATGGTCTACGAGCAGTACTTC. Translation gives CASSPSGMVYEQYF.

The chain recombines TRBV28 with TRBJ2-4; tentative D call: TRBD2 (7 bases). The V gene lost 3 bases and the J gene lost 3 bases, with 12 bases spanning the gap. This CDR3 is 15 amino acids long. Per germline, CDR1 MDHEN and CDR2 SYDVKM. The DNA for the CDR3 is TGTGCCAGCAGTTTCAACAGGGAGGGCAAAAACATTCAGTACTTC. It translates to CASSFNREGKNIQYF. Complete variable domain (other parts from reference TRBV28 and TRBJ2-4): DVKVTQSSRYLVKRTGEKVFLECVQDMDHENMFWYRQDPGLGLRLIYFSYDVKMKEKGDIPEGYSVSREKKERFSLILESASTNQTSMYLCASSFNREGKNIQYFGAGTRLSVL.

This clone came up a few times. The chain's CDR3 is CASSPTSGSTDTQYF. The CDR3 DNA follows: TGTGCCAGCAGCCCGACTAGCGGGAGCACAGATACGCAGTATTTT. The chain employs TRBV11-2 and TRBJ2-3, with TRBD2 identical over 10 bases. J lost 0 bases, V lost 5 bases, and 2 bases had no gene match. This CDR3 spans 15 amino acids. Germline V gives CDR1 SGHAT, CDR2 FQNNGV.

This chain connects TRBV6-5 to TRBJ1-6; D possibly corresponds to TRBD1 (5 bases). The CDR3 totals 13 residues. Germline V gene data show CDR1 as MNHEY and CDR2 as SVGAGI. Deletions cut 7 bases from V and 10 bases from J, with 14 bases between. This CDR3 is CASKRGMNSPLHF. The CDR3 DNA reads as TGTGCCAGCAAGAGGGGAATGAACTCACCCCTCCACTTT.

This chain uses TRBV4-1 with TRBJ2-7; possible D gene TRBD2, 6 bases. CDR3 length: 15 amino acids. V shed 0 bases and J shed 3 bases, with 12 bases lying between them. The V gene's germline CDR1 is MGHRA and CDR2 YSYEKL. Here the CDR3 DNA reads TGCGCCAGCAGCCAAGACTCCGGGAGATACTACGAGCAGTACTTC. Translated, it gives CASSQDSGRYYEQYF.

In its sample, this clone was seen a few times. Other DNA sequences within the sample encode an identical CDR3. This chain connects TRBV27 to TRBJ1-1; the D is unclear. The CDR3 contains 13 residues. V lost 3 bases, J lost 5 bases, and 10 bases lay in between. CDR1 is MNHEY, CDR2 SMNVEV, per germline (reference sequence). The CDR3 loop is CASSLQGRTEAFF. In DNA form, the CDR3 reads TGTGCCAGCAGTTTGCAAGGGAGGACTGAAGCTTTCTTT.

The chain joins TRBV27 to TRBJ2-7; 12 bases fit TRBD2. Germline V CDR1 and CDR2: MNHEY, SMNVEV (reference sequence). CDR3 size: 20 residues. The ends lost 3 bases at V and 5 bases at J; junction bases unmatched: 20. The CDR3 is CASSFFGGRLAGVRENEQYF. The DNA for the CDR3 is TGTGCCAGCAGTTTTTTTGGTGGGAGACTAGCGGGAGTAAGGGAGAACGAGCAGTACTTC.

The rearrangement uses TRBV9 and TRBJ2-7; 9 bases match TRBD1. The CDR3 is made up of 14 amino acids. V dropped 3 bases and J dropped 7; count of bases not matched to a gene: 8. Germline V lookup: CDR1 SGDLS, CDR2 YYNGEE. The CDR3, as DNA: TGTGCCAGCAGCGAGGGACAGGGCCCTATGGAGCAGTACTTC. Protein sequence: CASSEGQGPMEQYF.

V gene TRBV7-8 combines with J gene TRBJ1-2; possible D gene TRBD1, 6 bases. Germline V gives CDR1 SGHVS, CDR2 FQNEAQ. The V gene lost 5 bases and the J gene lost 2 bases, with 21 bases spanning the gap. CDR3 length: 17 amino acids. DNA of the CDR3: TGTGCCAGCAGCCAACTCGGGGACCCAACAGGGAACTATGGCTACACCTTC. This codes for CASSQLGDPTGNYGYTF.

The chain links TRBV11-2 to TRBJ1-6; no definite D call. Germline lookup yields CDR1 SGHAT and CDR2 FQNNGV. Trimming removed 5 bases at V and 15 bases at J, with 11 bases between. The CDR3 is 11 amino acids. This CDR3 is CASSLKDNLHF. The CDR3 DNA reads as TGTGCCAGCAGCCTTAAGGATAACCTCCACTTT.

V is TRBV7-9 and J is TRBJ2-3, with D hard to call. The ends were cut back, 5 bases at V and 5 bases at J, with 8 bases in the middle. The length of the CDR3 is 12 residues. CDR1 is SEHNR, CDR2 FQNEAQ, per germline (reference sequence). CDR3 in amino acids: CASSPWKDTQYF. CDR3 bases: TGTGCCAGCAGCCCCTGGAAAGATACGCAGTATTTT.

The rearrangement joins TRBV7-9 to TRBJ1-3; no clear D. The CDR3 has 16 residues. From germline, CDR1 is SEHNR and CDR2 FQNEAQ (reference sequence). Deletions cut 1 base from V and 2 bases from J, with 12 bases between. This CDR3 reads CASSLESVAAGNTIYF. CDR3 sequence (DNA): TGTGCCAGCAGCTTAGAGTCAGTGGCAGCTGGAAACACCATATATTTT. The complete variable domain, with remaining parts taken from reference TRBV7-9 and TRBJ1-3, reads DTGVSQNPRHKITKRGQNVTFRCDPISEHNRLYWYRQTLGQGPEFLTYFQNEAQLEKSRLLSDRFSAERPKGSFSTLEIQRTEQGDSAMYLCASSLESVAAGNTIYFGEGSWLTVV.

A note on this clone: The junction departs from germline at one end; a sequencing error may be responsible. The chain recombines TRBV11-2 with TRBJ2-7; D gene ambiguous. Germline loops: CDR1 SGHAT, CDR2 FQNNGV. The CDR3 runs 12 residues. CDR3 loop: CASSLRSHEQYF. CDR3 in DNA: TGTGCCAGCAGCTTGCGCTCCCACGAGCAGTACTTC.

The rearrangement links TRBV5-1 to TRBJ2-1; 7 bases fit TRBD2. The trim removed 0 bases at V and 2 bases at J, leaving 8 bases unmatched. This CDR3 region has 17 residues. Per the germline V gene, CDR1 is SGHRS and CDR2 is YFSETQ. CDR3 sequence (DNA): TGCGCCAGCAGCTTGGGCGGAAGAGCGGGAACCTACAATGAGCAGTTCTTC. Translation gives CASSLGGRAGTYNEQFF.

The chain carries TRBV9 and TRBJ2-7; D is uncertain. CDR1 and CDR2 from the germline V gene are SGDLS and YYNGEE. The CDR3 spans 15 residues. V was clipped by 0 bases and J by 0 bases, with 10 bases between them. The CDR3: CASSVDQDHSYEQYF. CDR3 in DNA: TGTGCCAGCAGCGTAGATCAGGACCACTCCTACGAGCAGTACTTC. Combining the CDR3 with reference TRBV9 and TRBJ2-7 gives the whole variable domain DSGVTQTPKHLITATGQRVTLRCSPRSGDLSVYWYQQSLDQGLQFLIQYYNGEERAKGNILERFSAQQFPDLHSELNLSSLELGDSALYFCASSVDQDHSYEQYFGPGTRLTVT.

This chain uses TRBV6-6 with TRBJ2-5; the D is unclear. The CDR3 has 14 residues. The germline V gene encodes CDR1 MNHNY and CDR2 SVGAGI (reference sequence). With 4 bases removed from V and 2 bases from J, the gap between germline ends came to 11 bases. Written as DNA, the CDR3 is TGTGCCAGCAGTTGGGCCAGCGAACAAGAGACCCAGTACTTC. Translation gives CASSWASEQETQYF.

The chain carries TRBV6-1 and TRBJ1-5; D uncertain. This CDR3 has 13 residues. Germline-derived CDR1 and CDR2 are MNHNS and SASEGT. The ends were cut back, 1 base at V and 5 bases at J, with 6 bases in the middle. In DNA, the CDR3 is TGTGCCAGCAGTGAAGTTTCCTATCAGCCCCAGCATTTT. Translated, it gives CASSEVSYQPQHF.

This clone was seen just once. The chain links TRBV27 to TRBJ2-2, with a tentative D call TRBD1 (6 bases). V shed 5 bases and J shed 6 bases, with 16 bases lying between them. The CDR3 has 15 amino acids. Germline CDR1 MNHEY, CDR2 SMNVEV (reference sequence). CDR3 bases: TGTGCCAGCAGTCTCCACACAGGGATCGCCGGGGAGCTGTTTTTT. Protein: CASSLHTGIAGELFF.

This chain links TRBV28 with TRBJ2-7; unclear D gene. V lost 6 bases, J lost 3 bases, and 12 bases lay in between. Germline V gene data show CDR1 as MDHEN and CDR2 as SYDVKM. The CDR3 covers 13 residues. CDR3 in amino acids: CASSPPSLYEQYF. CDR3 nucleotides: TGTGCCAGCAGCCCTCCGTCCCTCTACGAGCAGTACTTC.

This clone was seen more than once but under ten times. V and J are TRBV2 and TRBJ1-5; a weak D match, TRBD1 (5 bases). Germline CDR1 reads SNHLY; CDR2 reads FYNNEI. Trimming shortened V by 10 bases and J by 7 bases, and 20 bases separated the two germline ends. CDR3 length: 14 residues. CDR3 bases: TGTGCCACGGAAGGGTTGAGGGACGACCAGCCCCAGCATTTT. It translates to CATEGLRDDQPQHF.

The V call is TRBV6-5, the J call TRBJ2-7, with 7 bases fitting TRBD1. With 6 bases clipped from V and 3 bases from J, the junction kept 5 bases outside the gene matches. Germline CDR1 reads MNHEY; CDR2 reads SVGAGI. The CDR3 runs to 13 residues. CDR3 protein: CASRAPGGYEQYF. In DNA form, the CDR3 reads TGTGCCAGCAGAGCCCCAGGGGGCTACGAGCAGTACTTC.

In the case of this clone: Other DNA variants within this sample encode the same CDR3. This chain connects TRBV11-2 to TRBJ2-1, with 12 nucleotides matching TRBD2. This CDR3 region has 16 residues. V was clipped by 3 bases and J by 0 bases; unmatched bases: 0. Germline V gene lookup returns CDR1 SGHAT and CDR2 FQNNGV. In DNA, the CDR3 is TGTGCCAGCAGCTTGACTAGCGGGAGCTCCTACAATGAGCAGTTCTTC. Translation: CASSLTSGSSYNEQFF.

This clone showed up just a few times. This chain links TRBV19 with TRBJ1-2; TRBD1 is a possible D gene (5 bases). Germline CDR1 is LNHDA and CDR2 is SQIVND (reference sequence). This CDR3 has 13 amino acids. With 7 bases removed from V and 6 bases from J, the gap between germline ends came to 15 bases. Here the CDR3 reads CASIDLGTDGYTF. CDR3 DNA sequence: TGTGCCAGTATAGATTTAGGGACGGATGGCTACACCTTC.

This clone was seen just once. The gene calls are TRBV9 and TRBJ2-3; TRBD2 matches at 12 bases. V trimming: 3 bases; J trimming: 4 bases; junction bases outside the gene matches: 15. The CDR3 has 19 amino acids. Looked up from germline, CDR1 is SGDLS and CDR2 is YYNGEE. The CDR3 protein is CASSAKAASGRAIADTQYF. CDR3 sequence (DNA): TGTGCCAGCAGCGCAAAGGCCGCTAGCGGGAGGGCCATTGCAGATACGCAGTATTTT.

The chain carries TRBV11-2 and TRBJ1-2, with TRBD1 matching 9 bases. This CDR3 is 13 amino acids long. Germline CDR1 and CDR2: SGHAT and FQNNGV. J gave up 6 bases and V 5 bases, and 4 bases lay outside the gene matches. CDR3 in amino acids: CASSAWTGDGYTF. DNA for the CDR3: TGTGCCAGCAGCGCGTGGACAGGGGATGGCTACACCTTC.

This chain connects TRBV5-1 to TRBJ2-2; maybe TRBD1 (5 bases). Germline CDR1 is SGHRS and CDR2 is YFSETQ. The CDR3 spans 17 residues. Trimming left V 4 bases short and J 0 bases short, with 16 bases between. The DNA for the CDR3 is TGCGCCAGCAGCCGCACCCCGACAGAATCGAACACCGGGGAGCTGTTTTTT. Protein sequence: CASSRTPTESNTGELFF. Full variable domain (rest looked up from reference TRBV5-1 and TRBJ2-2): KAGVTQTPRYLIKTRGQQVTLSCSPISGHRSVSWYQQTPGQGLQFLFEYFSETQRNKGNFPGRFSGRQFSNSRSEMNVSTLELGDSALYLCASSRTPTESNTGELFFGEGSRLTVL.

This rearrangement joins TRBV27 to TRBJ2-7; maybe TRBD2 (6 bases). Germline assignment: CDR1 MNHEY and CDR2 SMNVEV (reference sequence). The V end was cut by 5 bases, the J end by 0 bases, with 17 bases between. This CDR3 region has 16 residues. For the CDR3, the DNA is TGTGCCAGCAGTCCAGAACCTCTAGCGACCTCCTACGAGCAGTACTTC. This sequence encodes CASSPEPLATSYEQYF.

This chain connects TRBV6-5 to TRBJ1-2; no firm D call. Germline CDR1 MNHEY, CDR2 SVGAGI. This CDR3 is built from 13 residues. V was clipped by 0 bases and J by 7 bases, with 9 bases between them. DNA for the CDR3: TGTGCCAGCAGTTACTCCAACCGGGGTGGCTACACCTTC. It is translated as CASSYSNRGGYTF.